This T cell receptor beta chain was recovered during a study of T cells expressing NK-cell markers. TCRdb reprocessed the 5' RACE reads and stores each CDR3 protein as one record, lacking DNA. This table lists 550,000 or so distinct CDR3 sequences. Germline lookup yields CDR1 DFQATT and CDR2 SNEGSKA (reference sequence). The CDR3 totals 16 residues. The chain combines TRBV20-1 with TRBJ1-2; TCRdb's assignment of TRBD1 cannot be checked, as there is no DNA. Material: blood T cells: a sorted CD56 or NKG2C T cell subset, CD4+ or CD8+ T cells, or bulk PBMC T cells (not recorded which). The sequence came from a man between 18 and 35 years old in good health. The CDR3 loop reads CSASSQGASLQYGYTF.